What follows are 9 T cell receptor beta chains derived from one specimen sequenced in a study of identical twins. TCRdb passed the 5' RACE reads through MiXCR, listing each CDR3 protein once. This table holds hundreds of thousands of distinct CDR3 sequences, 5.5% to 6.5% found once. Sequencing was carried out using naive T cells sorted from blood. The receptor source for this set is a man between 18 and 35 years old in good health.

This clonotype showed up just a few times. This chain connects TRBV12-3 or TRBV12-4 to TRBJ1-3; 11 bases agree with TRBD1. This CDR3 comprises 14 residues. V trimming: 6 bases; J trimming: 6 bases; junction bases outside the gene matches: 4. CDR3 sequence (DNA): TGTGCCAGCAGACCGGGACAGGGGGTAAACACCATATATTTT. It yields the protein CASRPGQGVNTIYF.

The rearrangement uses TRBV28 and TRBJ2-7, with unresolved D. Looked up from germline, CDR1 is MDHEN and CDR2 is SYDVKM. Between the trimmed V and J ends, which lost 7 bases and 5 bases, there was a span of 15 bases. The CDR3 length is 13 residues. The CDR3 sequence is CASTVERSNEQYF. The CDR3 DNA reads TGTGCCAGCACCGTCGAACGTAGCAACGAGCAGTACTTC.

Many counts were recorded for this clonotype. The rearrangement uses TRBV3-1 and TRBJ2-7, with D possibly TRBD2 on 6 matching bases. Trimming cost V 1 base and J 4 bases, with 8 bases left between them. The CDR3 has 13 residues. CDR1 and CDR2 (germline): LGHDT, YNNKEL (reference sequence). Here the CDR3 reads CASSQAGAYEQYF. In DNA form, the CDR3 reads TGTGCCAGCAGCCAAGCGGGAGCGTACGAGCAGTACTTC.

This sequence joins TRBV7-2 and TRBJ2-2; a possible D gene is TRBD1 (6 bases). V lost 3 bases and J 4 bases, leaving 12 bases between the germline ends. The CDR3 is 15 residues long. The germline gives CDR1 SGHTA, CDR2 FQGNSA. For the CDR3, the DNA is TGTGCCAGCAGCTTTGCCCTAGGGGGCACCGGGGAGCTGTTTTTT. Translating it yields CASSFALGGTGELFF.

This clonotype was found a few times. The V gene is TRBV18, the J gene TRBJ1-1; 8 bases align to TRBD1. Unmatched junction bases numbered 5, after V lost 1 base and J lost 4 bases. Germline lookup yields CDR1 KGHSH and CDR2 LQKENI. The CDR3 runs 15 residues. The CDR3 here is CASSPQTGASTEAFF. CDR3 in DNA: TGTGCCAGCTCACCACAGACAGGGGCGAGCACTGAAGCTTTCTTT.

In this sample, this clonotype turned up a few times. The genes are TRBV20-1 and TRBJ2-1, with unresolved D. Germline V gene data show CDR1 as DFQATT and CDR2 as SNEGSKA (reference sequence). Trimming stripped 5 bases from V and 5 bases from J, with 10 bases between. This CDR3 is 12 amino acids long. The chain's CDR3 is CSAVVVHNEQFF. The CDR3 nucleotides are TGCAGTGCTGTCGTCGTGCACAATGAGCAGTTCTTC.

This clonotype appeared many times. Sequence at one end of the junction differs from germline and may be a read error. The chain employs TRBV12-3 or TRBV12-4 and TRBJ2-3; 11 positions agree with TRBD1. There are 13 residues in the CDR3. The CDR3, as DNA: TGTGCCAGCAGTACGCTGACGCCGGGACAGGGGGATTTT. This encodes CASSTLTPGQGDF.

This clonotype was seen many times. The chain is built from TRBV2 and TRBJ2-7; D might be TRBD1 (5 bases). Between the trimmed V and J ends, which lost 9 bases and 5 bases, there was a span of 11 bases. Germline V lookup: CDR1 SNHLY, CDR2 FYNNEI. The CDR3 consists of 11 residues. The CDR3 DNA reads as TGTGCCAGAGGTACAGGAAACGAGCAGTACTTC. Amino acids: CARGTGNEQYF.

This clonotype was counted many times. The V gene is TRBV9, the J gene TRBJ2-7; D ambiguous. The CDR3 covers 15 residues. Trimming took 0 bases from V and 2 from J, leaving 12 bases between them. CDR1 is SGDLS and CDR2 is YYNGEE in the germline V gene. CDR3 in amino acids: CASSVDGSSTYEQYF. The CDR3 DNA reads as TGTGCCAGCAGCGTAGATGGCTCTTCGACCTACGAGCAGTACTTC.